These 15 T cell receptor beta chains were all obtained from the same sample, sequenced in a study of CD8+CD57+ T cells in acquired aplastic anemia. The template for TCR beta VDJ and CDR3 sequence profiling was genomic DNA. One entry per CDR3 protein results from TCRdb running MiXCR on the reads. The sample has fewer than 200,000 distinct CDR3 sequences; over 40% are singletons. Sequenced patients had shown CD8+CD57+ cell expansion by flow cytometry. The sequenced sample consisted of sorted CD4+, CD8+, or CD8+CD57+ T cells (not recorded which) from PBMCs. The receptors were sampled from a human donor with aplastic anemia.

This clonotype was found once. The V gene is TRBV29-1, the J gene TRBJ2-1, with no clear D. The V end was cut by 2 bases, the J end by 1 base, with 3 bases between. Germline V gene data show CDR1 as SQVTM and CDR2 as ANQGSEA. The CDR3 runs to 12 residues. CDR3 in DNA: TGCAGCGTTGAACTGTCCTACAATGAGCAGTTCTTC. This codes for CSVELSYNEQFF.

This chain links TRBV2 with TRBJ1-5; D unresolved. Trimming took off 0 bases at V and 7 bases at J, with 4 bases between the two ends. CDR1 is SNHLY, CDR2 FYNNEI, per germline. This CDR3 region has 12 residues. The CDR3 protein is CASSEAIQPQHF. In nucleotides, the CDR3 is TGTGCCAGCAGTGAAGCTATCCAGCCCCAGCATTTT. Complete variable domain (other parts from reference TRBV2 and TRBJ1-5): EPEVTQTPSHQVTQMGQEVILRCVPISNHLYFYWYRQILGQKVEFLVSFYNNEISEKSEIFDDQFSVERPDGSNFTLKIRSTKLEDSAMYFCASSEAIQPQHFGDGTRLSIL.

This rearrangement joins TRBV24-1 to TRBJ1-2; 7 bases match TRBD1. The V gene's germline CDR1 is KGHDR and CDR2 SFDVKD. J was trimmed by 4 bases and V by 2 bases; bases with no gene match: 3. The length of the CDR3 is 14 residues. Here the CDR3 reads CATSDSQGTYGYTF. CDR3 nucleotide sequence: TGTGCCACCAGTGATTCACAGGGGACCTATGGCTACACCTTC.

Note on this clonotype: Since no conserved phenylalanine or tryptophan closes the CDR3, a read error is the likely cause. V is TRBV15 and J is TRBJ1-5; the D is unclear. CDR3 length: 15 amino acids. The germline V gene has CDR1 LNHNV and CDR2 YYDKDF (reference sequence). In DNA form, the CDR3 reads TGTGCCACAAGCAGTAGGACTCCCGGGAATCAGCCCCAGCATTCT. Its protein product is CATSSRTPGNQPQHS.

This clonotype came up many times. The chain uses TRBV12-3 or TRBV12-4 and TRBJ1-1; possible D gene TRBD1, 6 bases. The germline V and J ends were trimmed by 3 bases and 6 bases, with 14 bases remaining between them. The length of the CDR3 is 14 residues. This chain's CDR3 is CASSFNRDTSEAFF. CDR3 DNA sequence: TGTGCCAGCAGTTTTAACCGGGACACGTCTGAAGCTTTCTTT.

J is TRBJ1-6 and V is TRBV25-1; the match to TRBD1 covers 8 bases. The CDR3 covers 15 residues. The germline CDR1 and CDR2 sequences are MGHDK and SYGVNS. The junction had 10 bases not matched to a gene; V was cut back by 6 bases and J by 9 bases. DNA for the CDR3: TGTGCCAGCAGAGGGACAGGCCAACGTGGTTCACCCCTCCACTTT. As protein: CASRGTGQRGSPLHF.

This clonotype was counted between two and nine times. The chain couples TRBV5-4 to TRBJ1-5; D is undetermined. The CDR3 extends over 16 amino acids. The germline V and J ends were trimmed by 0 bases and 5 bases, with 15 bases remaining between them. Looked up from germline, CDR1 is SGHNT and CDR2 is YYREEE (reference sequence). The CDR3 DNA reads TGTGCCAGCAGCTTGGCGGGCACAATTCCCGATCAGCCCCAGCATTTT. Its translation: CASSLAGTIPDQPQHF.

J is TRBJ1-3 and V is TRBV19; D unclear. Trimming pared 5 bases from V and 1 base from J, leaving 12 bases between. Germline CDR1 reads LNHDA; CDR2 reads SQIVND (reference sequence). This CDR3 has 15 amino acids. CDR3 in DNA: TGTGCCAGTAGTCTAACCTGGGGTTCTGGAAACACCATATATTTT. Amino acid sequence: CASSLTWGSGNTIYF.

This clonotype was seen many times. The chain carries TRBV10-3 and TRBJ2-5; TRBD1 matches at 8 bases. This CDR3 is built from 16 residues. CDR1 is ENHRY and CDR2 is SYGVKD in the germline V gene. J gave up 5 bases and V 7 bases, and 15 bases lay outside the gene matches. The CDR3 loop is CAINDRGDRDGETQYF. CDR3 bases: TGTGCCATCAACGACAGGGGCGACCGTGACGGGGAGACCCAGTACTTC.

This clonotype was detected only a few times. V is TRBV25-1 and J is TRBJ2-5; 9 nucleotides agree with TRBD1. There are 14 residues in the CDR3. The germline CDR1 and CDR2 sequences are MGHDK and SYGVNS. The ends lost 2 bases at V and 2 bases at J; junction bases unmatched: 0. This CDR3 is CASSEGQGQETQYF. The CDR3 bases are TGTGCCAGCAGTGAAGGACAGGGGCAAGAGACCCAGTACTTC.

This clonotype was observed many times. J is TRBJ2-2 and V is TRBV5-1; D not resolved. The length of the CDR3 is 15 residues. V lost 3 bases and J lost 3, with 12 bases in between. Germline V gives CDR1 SGHRS, CDR2 YFSETQ. The CDR3: CASSSRASDTGELFF. The CDR3 DNA follows: TGCGCCAGCAGCTCTCGTGCGTCAGACACCGGGGAGCTGTTTTTT.

The rearrangement uses TRBV24-1 and TRBJ2-7, with a tentative D call TRBD1 (6 bases). Germline loops: CDR1 KGHDR, CDR2 SFDVKD. The CDR3 is 13 residues long. Trimming shortened V by 7 bases and J by 0 bases, and 9 bases separated the two germline ends. In DNA, the CDR3 is TGTGCCACCAGACAGGGATCCTCCTACGAGCAGTACTTC. Amino acid sequence: CATRQGSSYEQYF.

Comments on this clonotype: This clone may be a read error of a much larger clone one base away. This sequence joins TRBV11-1 and TRBJ1-1; D not certain. This CDR3 has 16 amino acids. Germline assignment: CDR1 SGHAT and CDR2 FQDESV (reference sequence). The germline V and J ends were trimmed by 5 bases and 4 bases, with 20 bases remaining between them. CDR3 region: CASSQRVGVTSTEAFF. The CDR3 region has the DNA TGTGCCAGCAGCCAGCGGGTAGGTGTTACCAGCACTGAAGCTTTCTTT.

This clonotype occurred once. V gene TRBV10-3 combines with J gene TRBJ2-5; TRBD2 aligns across 8 bases. The germline CDR1 and CDR2 sequences are ENHRY and SYGVKD. This CDR3 spans 14 amino acids. Germline trimming cut 10 bases from V and 2 bases from J; bases unmatched to any gene: 9. CDR3 loop: CATKGSGTQETQYF. The CDR3 bases are TGTGCCACCAAGGGTAGCGGGACTCAAGAGACCCAGTACTTC.

Of note for this clonotype: At one end, the junction sequence differs from germline, possibly due to a read error. The chain employs TRBV12-3 or TRBV12-4 and TRBJ2-7; 9 nucleotides match TRBD1. CDR3 length equals 12 residues. DNA for the CDR3: TGTGCCAGCAGTAACCCCGGGACAGGGAACCGGTTC. Amino acids: CASSNPGTGNRF.